The 26 T cell receptor beta chains given below trace back to one sample, sequenced in a study of T cell clonotyping in hematopoietic cell transplantation. Data came from immunoSEQ multiplex PCR; TCRdb stores just in-frame clones and leaves some out. The sample gives 9,500 to 11,000 clones, approximately 46% of which show up once; 8.5% to 9% is in the top ten. The sample consisted of PBMCs, taken 30 days after allogeneic stem cell transplant. Source of these receptors: a male patient aged 50 to 60 who had an allogeneic stem cell transplant from an unrelated donor, so the T cells may come from the graft donor. Some clones in this sample may be carry-over from other donors' samples.

Only a few counts were recorded for this clone. The chain employs TRBV29-1 and TRBJ1-1; unclear D gene. Trimming took off 8 bases at V and 1 base at J, with 11 bases between the two ends. Per germline, CDR1 SQVTM and CDR2 ANQGSEA. The CDR3 is made up of 12 amino acids. In DNA form, the CDR3 reads TGCAGCTCTCTTACAGAGAACACTGAAGCTTTCTTT. Protein sequence: CSSLTENTEAFF.

The chain has TRBV6-5 and TRBJ2-3, with D possibly TRBD2 on 6 matching bases. Between the trimmed V and J ends, which lost 8 bases and 2 bases, there was a span of 14 bases. This CDR3 has 14 residues. Germline V gene sequence: CDR1 MNHEY, CDR2 SVGAGI. The DNA of the CDR3 is TGTGCCAGCGGGACTCAACCTTCCACAGATACGCAGTATTTT. Translated, it gives CASGTQPSTDTQYF.

This chain joins TRBV29-1 and TRBJ2-5, with 13 bases fitting TRBD2. Trimming removed 6 bases from V and 7 bases from J; junction bases left unmatched: 8. CDR1 and CDR2 (germline): SQVTM, ANQGSEA. The CDR3 has 14 amino acids. The chain's CDR3 is CSVETSGGAGTQYF. CDR3 DNA sequence: TGCAGCGTCGAAACTAGCGGGGGGGCTGGGACCCAGTACTTC. The entire variable domain, with the rest obtained from reference TRBV29-1 and TRBJ2-5, is as follows: SAVISQKPSRDICQRGTSLTIQCQVDSQVTMMFWYRQQPGQSLTLIATANQGSEATYESGFVIDKFPISRPNLTFSTLTVSNMSPEDSSIYLCSVETSGGAGTQYFGPGTRLLVL.

The table lists this clone with a few counts. This chain links TRBV27 with TRBJ1-6, with 10 bases that match TRBD1. The V gene end was trimmed by 2 bases and the J gene end by 1 base; junction bases not matched to a gene: 5. Looked up from germline, CDR1 is MNHEY and CDR2 is SMNVEV (reference sequence). The length of the CDR3 is 18 residues. The CDR3 protein is CASSLRGQGLSYNSPLHF. The CDR3 coding sequence is TGTGCCAGCAGTTTAAGGGGACAGGGGCTTTCCTATAATTCACCCCTCCACTTT.

The chain joins TRBV30 to TRBJ1-1; D possibly corresponds to TRBD1 (5 bases). The V gene lost 3 bases and the J gene lost 5 bases, with 10 bases spanning the gap. The CDR3 has 12 amino acids. The V gene's germline CDR1 is GTSNPN and CDR2 SVGIG (reference sequence). CDR3: CAWSETGTEAFF. For the CDR3, the DNA is TGTGCCTGGAGCGAAACAGGAACTGAAGCTTTCTTT.

The chain uses TRBV27 and TRBJ2-7; D is undetermined. V lost 2 bases to trimming and J lost 3 bases, with 8 bases between them. CDR1 and CDR2 (germline): MNHEY, SMNVEV (reference sequence). The CDR3 sequence is 13 residues long. As DNA, the CDR3 is TGTGCCAGCAGTTTAGCCCCCGGCTACGAGCAGTACTTC. Its translation: CASSLAPGYEQYF.

This clone was seen a few times. The rearrangement joins TRBV19 to TRBJ1-2; tentative D call: TRBD1 (5 bases). Germline assignment: CDR1 LNHDA and CDR2 SQIVND (reference sequence). Trimming shortened V by 7 bases and J by 5 bases, and 11 bases separated the two germline ends. The CDR3 loop spans 12 amino acids. Written as DNA, the CDR3 is TGTGCCAGTACCATAGGGGTATATGGCTACACCTTC. Encoded protein: CASTIGVYGYTF.

This chain links TRBV19 with TRBJ1-5; a possible D gene is TRBD1 (5 bases). The V and J ends lost 7 bases and 0 bases respectively, with 10 bases between them. Germline V CDR1 and CDR2: LNHDA, SQIVND (reference sequence). The CDR3 extends over 14 amino acids. In DNA, the CDR3 is TGTGCCAGTAATGGACATGTTAGCAATCAGCCCCAGCATTTT. Translation gives CASNGHVSNQPQHF.

This clone was counted only a few times. V usage is TRBV2 and J usage is TRBJ1-5, with D hard to call. This CDR3 has 14 amino acids. Deletions cut 6 bases from V and 5 bases from J, with 14 bases between. Looked up from germline, CDR1 is SNHLY and CDR2 is FYNNEI. Written as DNA, the CDR3 is TGTGCCAGCAGCAAAGAACTGTTCGATCAGCCCCAGCATTTT. Its protein is CASSKELFDQPQHF. Looking up the rest from reference TRBV2 and TRBJ1-5 gives the full variable domain: EPEVTQTPSHQVTQMGQEVILRCVPISNHLYFYWYRQILGQKVEFLVSFYNNEISEKSEIFDDQFSVERPDGSNFTLKIRSTKLEDSAMYFCASSKELFDQPQHFGDGTRLSIL.

J is TRBJ1-5 and V is TRBV1; TRBD1 is the table's D call, not checked against the DNA. TRBV1 is tagged as a pseudogene. This CDR3 comprises 17 residues. CDR3 DNA sequence: TGCACCAGCACAATGGGCTGCAGGGGGTTCTGTTATCAGCCCCAGCATTTT. Its protein is CTSTMGCRGFCYQPQHF.

The rearrangement joins TRBV25-1 to TRBJ2-7; D is possibly TRBD1 (6 bases). Per germline, CDR1 MGHDK and CDR2 SYGVNS. The CDR3 has 12 residues. Trimming took 4 bases from V and 4 from J, leaving 8 bases between them. This CDR3 reads CASSGTGYEQYF. The CDR3 DNA sequence: TGTGCCAGCAGTGGTACAGGGTACGAGCAGTACTTC.

The chain employs TRBV7-2 and TRBJ2-5, with D perhaps being TRBD1 or TRBD2 (6 bases each). The V gene's germline CDR1 is SGHTA and CDR2 FQGNSA. Trimming removed 4 bases from V and 4 bases from J, with 13 bases in between. This CDR3 comprises 14 residues. Here the CDR3 DNA reads TGTGCCAGCAGCTCGGTTGGGGGGCGAGAGACCCAGTACTTC. It specifies CASSSVGGRETQYF. Together with reference TRBV7-2 and TRBJ2-5, the CDR3 gives the full variable domain: GAGVSQSPSNKVTEKGKDVELRCDPISGHTALYWYRQSLGQGLEFLIYFQGNSAPDKSGLPSDRFSAERTGGSVSTLTIQRTQQEDSAVYLCASSSVGGRETQYFGPGTRLLVL.

This rearrangement joins TRBV30 to TRBJ2-7; D is possibly TRBD2 (6 bases). The CDR3 has 13 residues. Germline-derived CDR1 and CDR2 are GTSNPN and SVGIG (reference sequence). The V end lost 1 base, the J end lost 3 bases, and 10 bases lay between the germline ends. The CDR3 region is CAWSGGDGYEQYF. For the CDR3, the DNA is TGTGCCTGGAGTGGGGGGGACGGCTACGAGCAGTACTTC.

This clone was counted a few times. The genes are TRBV5-1 and TRBJ1-1; tentatively, D is TRBD1 (5 bases). The germline V gene has CDR1 SGHRS and CDR2 YFSETQ. The CDR3 is made up of 14 amino acids. V dropped 0 bases and J dropped 1 base, with 7 bases sitting between them. The CDR3, as DNA: TGCGCCAGCAGCTTGGGTGGGGGGAACACTGAAGCTTTCTTT. This gives the protein CASSLGGGNTEAFF. Supplemented by reference TRBV5-1 and TRBJ1-1, the full variable domain reads KAGVTQTPRYLIKTRGQQVTLSCSPISGHRSVSWYQQTPGQGLQFLFEYFSETQRNKGNFPGRFSGRQFSNSRSEMNVSTLELGDSALYLCASSLGGGNTEAFFGQGTRLTVV.

V usage is TRBV6-5 and J usage is TRBJ1-6; D unclear. This CDR3 is built from 14 residues. Germline V gene sequence: CDR1 MNHEY, CDR2 SVGAGI. V dropped 2 bases and J dropped 8 bases, with 10 bases sitting between them. As DNA, the CDR3 is TGTGCCAGCAGTTACCTGATCTCCCATTCACCCCTCCACTTT. Amino acid sequence: CASSYLISHSPLHF.

V usage is TRBV5-1 and J usage is TRBJ1-1; perhaps TRBD1 as D (5 bases). The length of the CDR3 is 12 residues. Germline-derived CDR1 and CDR2 are SGHRS and YFSETQ. Trimming took off 0 bases at V and 10 bases at J, with 10 bases between the two ends. Written as DNA, the CDR3 is TGCGCCAGCAGCTTGGAAGGGGAGGGAGCTTTCTTT. As protein: CASSLEGEGAFF.

The chain is built from TRBV5-6 and TRBJ1-2, with 7 bases lining up with TRBD1. Trimming at V came to 3 bases and at J to 5 bases, leaving 4 bases not matched to a gene. Germline V CDR1 and CDR2: SGHDT, YYEEEE. The CDR3 has 13 residues. CDR3 sequence (DNA): TGTGCCAGCAGCTCAGGACAGGAATATGGCTACACCTTC. The encoded protein is CASSSGQEYGYTF.

This clone turned up a few times. The chain uses TRBV5-4 and TRBJ2-7, with 10 bases identical to TRBD1. The germline V gene encodes CDR1 SGHNT and CDR2 YYREEE (reference sequence). The CDR3 totals 14 residues. After removal of 4 bases from V and 3 bases from J, the junction contained 4 bases not matched to a gene. CDR3: CASSLRTGGYEQYF. DNA of the CDR3: TGTGCCAGCAGCCTCCGGACAGGGGGCTACGAGCAGTACTTC.

This sequence joins TRBV27 and TRBJ1-2; the match to TRBD1 covers 9 bases. After removal of 4 bases from V and 2 bases from J, the junction contained 8 bases not matched to a gene. This CDR3 comprises 16 residues. The V gene's germline CDR1 is MNHEY and CDR2 SMNVEV (reference sequence). The CDR3 DNA is TGTGCCAGCAGTTGGGCGGGACAGGGAGGGAACTATGGCTACACCTTC. This encodes CASSWAGQGGNYGYTF.

The gene calls are TRBV30 and TRBJ1-2, with a possible D match to TRBD1 (6 bases). This CDR3 has 13 residues. CDR1 is GTSNPN and CDR2 is SVGIG in the germline V gene (reference sequence). Trimming removed 0 bases from V and 6 bases from J, with 11 bases in between. The CDR3 region has the DNA TGTGCCTGGAGTGTACAACAGGGTAATGGCTACACCTTC. This encodes CAWSVQQGNGYTF.

The J gene is TRBJ2-5, the V gene TRBV9; D call uncertain. This CDR3 has 14 residues. The V end lost 4 bases, the J end lost 0 bases, and 10 bases lay between the germline ends. CDR1 is SGDLS and CDR2 is YYNGEE in the germline V gene. CDR3 sequence reads: CASSPTTYQETQYF. CDR3 coding DNA: TGTGCCAGCAGCCCTACTACCTACCAAGAGACCCAGTACTTC.

This clone was detected only a few times. V is TRBV5-1 and J is TRBJ2-3; D unresolved. The CDR3 has 13 residues. V lost 0 bases and J 6 bases, leaving 8 bases between the germline ends. Looked up from germline, CDR1 is SGHRS and CDR2 is YFSETQ. The CDR3 nucleotides read TGCGCCAGCAGCTTGGCCGGTGGGGATACGCAGTATTTT. Translated, it gives CASSLAGGDTQYF.

This clone turned up a few times. The V gene is TRBV30, the J gene TRBJ1-6; D remains unclear. V lost 5 bases to trimming and J lost 3 bases, with 2 bases between them. The germline V gene encodes CDR1 GTSNPN and CDR2 SVGIG (reference sequence). The CDR3 is made up of 11 amino acids. The chain's CDR3 is CAWGYNSPLHF. The CDR3 region has the DNA TGTGCCTGGGGCTATAATTCACCCCTCCACTTT.

This clone was recorded a few times. This rearrangement joins TRBV7-3 to TRBJ2-1; 11 positions match TRBD2. The CDR3 has 16 amino acids. Germline V CDR1 and CDR2: SGHTA, FQGTGA. Trimming at V came to 4 bases and at J to 7 bases, leaving 9 bases not matched to a gene. For the CDR3, the DNA is TGTGCCAGCAGCTCACTGACTAGCGGGGTAGGAAATGAGCAGTTCTTC. Translating it yields CASSSLTSGVGNEQFF.

The V and J genes are TRBV28 and TRBJ2-7; 7 positions match TRBD1. CDR1 is MDHEN, CDR2 SYDVKM, per germline. V lost 6 bases to trimming and J lost 2 bases; unmatched junction nucleotides: 10. This CDR3 is 15 amino acids long. DNA for the CDR3: TGTGCCAGCAGCCTCAGCGGACAGGAACCCTACGAGCAGTACTTC. Its translation is CASSLSGQEPYEQYF.

This clone was observed a few times. The gene calls are TRBV30 and TRBJ2-7; 8 nucleotides match TRBD2. CDR1 GTSNPN and CDR2 SVGIG come from the germline V gene (reference sequence). Trimming took 4 bases from V and 6 from J; bases not matched to a gene: 11. There are 14 residues in the CDR3. In DNA, the CDR3 is TGTGCCTGGAACTCCGGGACTAGTTTGCCCGAGCAGTACTTC. Amino acids: CAWNSGTSLPEQYF.